A selection of T cell receptor beta chains follows, all from one sample in a study of T cell responses to AZD1222 COVID-19 vaccine. Profiled with immunoSEQ multiplex PCR; TCRdb holds only in-frame clones, not every one. The data hold about 96,000 clones, with 90% observed a single time. Sequenced here: peripheral blood, sampled on day 0 of AZD1222 vaccination. The receptors here all came from an adult in good health. The CDR3 runs from the conserved cysteine through the conserved F or W. Fields, in order: V gene, J gene, clone size, D gene, CDR3 DNA, CDR3 protein. A D gene is named only where the DNA matches it firmly. Rows may omit the clone size; those that give it use once, few, many or a size class.

V: TRBV6-6; J: TRBJ2-3; size: once; D: TRBD2; DNA: TGTGCCAGCAGTCCCCACCTCGCGGGAGGAGTGGATACGCAGTATTTT; CDR3: CASSPHLAGGVDTQYF
V: TRBV19; J: TRBJ2-1; size: -; D: TRBD2; DNA: TGTGCCAGTAGTATTCAAGCGGGAATCTCCGCGCCCCCCTACAATGAGCAGTTCTTC; CDR3: CASSIQAGISAPPYNEQFF
V: TRBV28; J: TRBJ1-5; size: -; D: -; DNA: TGTGCCAGCAGTTACACGGGACGCAATAGCAATCAGCCCCAGCATTTT; CDR3: CASSYTGRNSNQPQHF
V: TRBV9; J: TRBJ2-6; size: once; D: TRBD1; DNA: TGTGCCAGCAGCCTCCGGGACAGGGTCCCTGGGGCCAACGTCCTGACTTTC; CDR3: CASSLRDRVPGANVLTF
V: TRBV12-3/TRBV12-4; J: TRBJ2-5; size: -; D: TRBD1; DNA: TGTGCCAGCAAGCAGGGGGCGGGGGAGACCCAGTACTTC; CDR3: CASKQGAGETQYF
V: TRBV5-6; J: TRBJ2-7; size: -; D: TRBD1; DNA: TGTGCCAGCAGCCGTGAGGACAGGGGGCCCTACGAGCAGTACTTC; CDR3: CASSREDRGPYEQYF
V: TRBV28; J: TRBJ2-3; size: -; D: -; DNA: TGTGCCAGCACCCCCTCTTTTCTTCTCACAGATACGCAGTATTTT; CDR3: CASTPSFLLTDTQYF
V: TRBV6-5; J: TRBJ1-2; size: -; D: -; DNA: TGTGCCAGCAGTTTAAGACTGAGCTATGGCTACACCTTC; CDR3: CASSLRLSYGYTF
V: TRBV19; J: TRBJ2-4; size: -; D: TRBD2; DNA: TGTGCCAGTAATGATCGGGGGGACATTCAGTACTTC; CDR3: CASNDRGDIQYF
V: TRBV12-5; J: TRBJ2-1; size: -; D: TRBD1; DNA: TGTGCTAGTGGTTCGCGGACAGGGATACATGAGCAGTTCTTC; CDR3: CASGSRTGIHEQFF
V: TRBV27; J: TRBJ2-7; size: -; D: -; DNA: TGTGCCAGCAGTCCCGGGCTAGACTACGAGCAGTACTTC; CDR3: CASSPGLDYEQYF
V: TRBV21-1; J: TRBJ2-2; size: -; D: -; DNA: TGTGCCAGCAGCAAACGGGGGCAGGGGGAGCTGTTTTTT; CDR3: CASSKRGQGELFF
V: TRBV9; J: TRBJ2-7; size: -; D: TRBD2; DNA: TGTGCCAGCAGCTTAGGGACTAGCGGGGGATCCTACGAGCAGTACTTC; CDR3: CASSLGTSGGSYEQYF
V: TRBV28; J: TRBJ2-5; size: -; D: TRBD1; DNA: TGTGCCAGCAGTTCGGGACAGGGGGCTCGAGAGACCCAGTACTTC; CDR3: CASSSGQGARETQYF
V: TRBV6-4; J: TRBJ1-1; size: -; D: -; DNA: TGTGCCAGCAGGCGGGGCGTCGGGGCCACTGAAGCTTTCTTT; CDR3: CASRRGVGATEAFF
V: TRBV3-1/TRBV3-2; J: TRBJ2-1; size: -; D: -; DNA: TGTGCCAGCAGCCAAGCCGGGACTGCGCAGTTCTTC; CDR3: CASSQAGTAQFF
V: TRBV6-6; J: TRBJ2-7; size: -; D: TRBD2; DNA: TGTGCCAGCAGTTACCTAGGGACTAGCGTGTACGAGCAGTACTTC; CDR3: CASSYLGTSVYEQYF
V: TRBV7-2; J: TRBJ2-3; size: -; D: -; DNA: TGTGCCAGTGGAGCTCGGAATACGCAGTATTTT; CDR3: CASGARNTQYF
V: TRBV28; J: TRBJ2-5; size: -; D: TRBD2; DNA: TGTGCCAGTCTTAGCGGGAGATCAGAGACCCAGTACTTC; CDR3: CASLSGRSETQYF
V: TRBV27; J: TRBJ2-6; size: -; D: TRBD1; DNA: TGTGCCACCACCGAACAGACAGGGGTCGGCGCTGGGGCCAACGTCCTGACTTTC; CDR3: CATTEQTGVGAGANVLTF
V: TRBV30; J: TRBJ1-3; size: -; D: -; DNA: TGTGCCTGGAGAGGCGGAAACACCATATATTTT; CDR3: CAWRGGNTIYF
V: TRBV19; J: TRBJ2-7; size: -; D: TRBD1; DNA: TGTGCCAGTTTACCGGGACAGGGTAACGAGCAGTACTTC; CDR3: CASLPGQGNEQYF
V: TRBV11-3; J: TRBJ2-2; size: -; D: -; DNA: TGTGCCAGCAGCTTGAGGGATCCCGGGGAGCTGTTTTTT; CDR3: CASSLRDPGELFF
V: TRBV11-2; J: TRBJ2-1; size: -; D: TRBD2; DNA: TGTGCCAGCAGCTTAGCACTAGCGGTCTACAATGAGCAGTTCTTC; CDR3: CASSLALAVYNEQFF